Listed here are 6 T cell receptor beta chains from one sample, sequenced in a study of OX40 agonist ivuxolimab in advanced cancers. TCRdb keeps only in-frame clones here, not all; method: immunoSEQ multiplex PCR. The table records approximately 89,000 clones, around nine tenths of them present only once. This sample comprised CD4+ or CD8+ T cells sorted from blood, obtained in a trial of the OX40 agonist ivuxolimab. Receptors originate from an adult with an advanced solid tumor such as melanoma, head and neck, liver or kidney cancer.

This chain uses TRBV18 with TRBJ1-3; 9 positions match TRBD1. CDR3 size: 19 residues. V shed 0 bases, J shed 2 bases, and the junction held 11 bases outside the gene matches. In germline, CDR1 is KGHSH, CDR2 LQKENI. The CDR3 protein is CASSPPGQGSGGPGNTIYF. The CDR3 nucleotides are TGTGCCAGCTCACCACCGGGACAGGGTTCTGGAGGGCCTGGAAACACCATATATTTT. The full variable domain, with the rest looked up from reference TRBV18 and TRBJ1-3, is NAGVMQNPRHLVRRRGQEARLRCSPMKGHSHVYWYRQLPEEGLKFMVYLQKENIIDESGMPKERFSAEFPKEGPSILRIQQVVRGDSAAYFCASSPPGQGSGGPGNTIYFGEGSWLTVV.

The chain recombines TRBV19 with TRBJ2-5; unclear D gene. Germline V CDR1 and CDR2: LNHDA, SQIVND (reference sequence). Trimming removed 3 bases from V and 3 bases from J, with 11 bases in between. CDR3 length: 14 amino acids. The CDR3 loop is CASSMGRREETQYF. For the CDR3, the DNA is TGTGCCAGTAGTATGGGCAGACGGGAAGAGACCCAGTACTTC. Together with reference TRBV19 and TRBJ2-5, the CDR3 gives the full variable domain: DGGITQSPKYLFRKEGQNVTLSCEQNLNHDAMYWYRQDPGQGLRLIYYSQIVNDFQKGDIAEGYSVSREKKESFPLTVTSAQKNPTAFYLCASSMGRREETQYFGPGTRLLVL.

This clone appeared a few times. The CDR3 here is CASSTQQGSEAFF. For the CDR3, the DNA is TGTGCCAGCAGTACCCAACAGGGCTCTGAAGCTTTCTTT. The chain uses TRBV6-1 and TRBJ1-1, with a tentative D call TRBD1 (6 bases). This CDR3 is built from 13 residues. V dropped 5 bases and J dropped 6 bases, with 13 bases sitting between them. Germline lookup yields CDR1 MNHNS and CDR2 SASEGT.

The gene calls are TRBV6-1 and TRBJ2-7, with 8 bases aligning to TRBD2. The germline CDR1 and CDR2 sequences are MNHNS and SASEGT. After removal of 4 bases from V and 3 bases from J, the junction contained 8 bases not matched to a gene. CDR3 length equals 15 residues. The CDR3 loop reads CASSGDSGARYEQYF. CDR3 nucleotide sequence: TGTGCCAGCAGTGGGGATAGCGGGGCCCGCTACGAGCAGTACTTC.

The rearrangement joins TRBV21-1 to TRBJ2-7; the listed D gene, TRBD1, was not tested against the DNA. TRBV21-1 is given as a pseudogene. This CDR3 has 17 amino acids. CDR3 in DNA: TGTGCCAGCAGCCGTTGCCGGGGACAGGGATTTCCCTACGAGCAGTACTTC. It encodes CASSRCRGQGFPYEQYF.

This rearrangement joins TRBV5-4 to TRBJ1-3; a weak D match, TRBD1 (5 bases). This CDR3 contains 15 residues. CDR1 and CDR2 (germline): SGHNT, YYREEE (reference sequence). Trimming took off 4 bases at V and 0 bases at J, with 11 bases between the two ends. The CDR3 DNA follows: TGTGCCAGCAGCATTCGACAGTCCTCTGGAAACACCATATATTTT. This translates into CASSIRQSSGNTIYF.